This is a list of T cell receptor beta chains from one sample in a study of graft-versus-host responses after intestinal transplantation. The table came from immunoSEQ multiplex PCR; TCRdb's copy has only in-frame clones and leaves some out. The data show fewer than 9,500 clones, about 90% seen once. The sample consisted of PBMCs, taken just over 30 days after intestinal transplant. The source is a human patient who received an intestinal transplant, so some T cells may come from the graft donor. Each CDR3 is given with its conserved first and last residue. A D gene is named only where the DNA matches it firmly. Clone size is stated in some rows and not others, as once, few, many or a class when expanded.

cdr3_aa	cdr3_nt	d_call	j_call	clone_size	v_call
CSVEDRGGQGTEAFF	TGCAGCGTTGAAGATCGGGGGGGCCAGGGCACTGAAGCTTTCTTT	NA	TRBJ1-1	NA	TRBV29-1
CASSPGPKGLTEAFF	TGCGCCAGCAGCCCGGGACCCAAAGGGCTCACTGAAGCTTTCTTT	NA	TRBJ1-1	NA	TRBV5-1
CASSLASGQEYGYTF	TGTGCCAGCAGCTTAGCGTCGGGGCAGGAATATGGCTACACCTTC	NA	TRBJ1-2	NA	TRBV7-9
CASSLGWGRDEYNGYTF	TGTGCCAGCAGCCTAGGATGGGGCAGAGATGAGTATAATGGCTACACCTTC	NA	TRBJ1-2	NA	TRBV7-9
CASSLDNRGSTF	TGTGCCAGCAGCTTAGACAATAGGGGAAGTACCTTC	NA	TRBJ1-2	once	TRBV7-9
CASSIEGSGANVLTF	TGTGCCAGTAGTATTGAAGGCTCTGGGGCCAACGTCCTGACTTTC	NA	TRBJ2-6	NA	TRBV19
CATSGSGTVPNEQFF	TGTGCCACCAGCGGATCCGGGACAGTTCCGAATGAGCAGTTCTTC	TRBD1	TRBJ2-1	NA	TRBV15
CASSLAMTVGIESDEQFF	TGCGCCAGCAGCTTGGCCATGACAGTCGGGATTGAGTCGGATGAGCAGTTCTTC	NA	TRBJ2-1	NA	TRBV5-1
CASSIVRGPYEQYF	TGTGCCAGTAGTATAGTGCGGGGCCCCTACGAGCAGTACTTC	NA	TRBJ2-7	NA	TRBV19
CASSASTTLSGYTF	TGTGCCAGCAGCGCTTCCACGACCCTCAGTGGCTACACCTTC	NA	TRBJ1-2	NA	TRBV9
CASSKRQGSDSARNTIYF	TGTGCCAGCAGCAAAAGGCAGGGGAGTGACTCTGCGCGAAACACCATATATTTT	NA	TRBJ1-3	once	TRBV21-1
CASSDGTSGGADTQYF	TGTGCCAGCAGTGACGGGACTAGCGGGGGGGCAGATACGCAGTATTTT	TRBD2	TRBJ2-3	few	TRBV6-4
CASGWGRSESDTQYF	TGTGCTAGTGGCTGGGGGAGGAGCGAGTCGGATACGCAGTATTTT	NA	TRBJ2-3	NA	TRBV12-5
CASSAGPYTREKLFF	TGTGCCAGTAGTGCCGGACCGTATACGAGGGAAAAACTGTTTTTT	NA	TRBJ1-4	NA	TRBV19
CASSTYPQDGYTF	TGTGCCAGCAGCACCTACCCCCAGGATGGCTACACCTTC	NA	TRBJ1-2	NA	TRBV7-9
CASSAAGGRDTQYF	TGTGCCAGCAGTGCCGCGGGGGGGCGGGATACGCAGTATTTT	TRBD2	TRBJ2-3	NA	TRBV6-4
CASSDRDYDNEQFF	TGTGCCAGCAGCGACCGGGACTACGACAATGAGCAGTTCTTC	NA	TRBJ2-1	once	TRBV21-1
CAVQDNEQFF	TGTGCCGTCCAGGACAATGAGCAGTTCTTC	NA	TRBJ2-1	NA	TRBV13
CASSEEGVGTEAFF	TGTGCCAGCAGTGAGGAGGGAGTTGGCACTGAAGCTTTCTTT	NA	TRBJ1-1	NA	TRBV2
CASSPGTQAGNTIYF	TGTGCCAGCAGCCCCGGGACGCAGGCCGGAAACACCATATATTTT	NA	TRBJ1-3	few	TRBV9
CASSQVEKLFF	TGCGCCAGCAGCCAAGTGGAAAAACTGTTTTTT	NA	TRBJ1-4	NA	TRBV4-3
CASSYTGELFF	TGTGCCAGCAGTTACACCGGGGAGCTGTTTTTT	NA	TRBJ2-2	NA	TRBV7-9
CASSIDYSNQPQHF	TGTGCCAGTAGTATCGATTATAGCAATCAGCCCCAGCATTTT	NA	TRBJ1-5	NA	TRBV19
CASSGTSEAFF	TGTGCCAGCTCTGGGACATCTGAAGCTTTCTTT	NA	TRBJ1-1	few	TRBV18
CASSQVAGNEQFF	TGCGCCAGCAGCCAAGTTGCGGGCAATGAGCAGTTCTTC	NA	TRBJ2-1	NA	TRBV4-1
CASSFQNSPLHF	TGTGCCAGCAGTTTTCAAAATTCACCCCTCCACTTT	NA	TRBJ1-6	NA	TRBV27
CSASWGAGYTF	TGCAGTGCTAGTTGGGGGGCGGGCTACACCTTC	NA	TRBJ1-2	NA	TRBV20-1
CASRGQGAEELFF	TGTGCCAGCAGGGGACAGGGGGCTGAGGAGCTGTTTTTT	TRBD1	TRBJ2-2	few	TRBV27
CASRPTGYSGYTF	TGTGCCAGCAGGCCCACAGGGTATTCTGGCTACACCTTC	NA	TRBJ1-2	NA	TRBV6-5
CASSLRGGGGTEAFF	TGCGCCAGCAGCCTCCGCGGGGGTGGGGGGACTGAAGCTTTCTTT	NA	TRBJ1-1	NA	TRBV4-1
CAWSIPGLGAYNEQFF	TGTGCCTGGAGTATTCCGGGACTAGGTGCTTACAATGAGCAGTTCTTC	TRBD2	TRBJ2-1	NA	TRBV30
CASSSGGELFF	TGTGCCAGCAGTTCTGGCGGGGAGCTGTTTTTT	NA	TRBJ2-2	NA	TRBV6-1
CASSLLGTDTQYF	TGTGCCAGTAGTCTTCTCGGGACAGATACGCAGTATTTT	NA	TRBJ2-3	NA	TRBV19
CASMYETYNEQFF	TGCGCCAGCATGTATGAGACCTACAATGAGCAGTTCTTC	NA	TRBJ2-1	NA	TRBV5-1
CASSLAGGPAGELFF	TGTGCCAGCAGCTTAGCGGGGGGGCCCGCCGGGGAGCTGTTTTTT	TRBD2	TRBJ2-2	NA	TRBV11-2
CATSRAGLAGALSQYF	TGTGCCACCAGCAGAGCGGGACTAGCGGGGGCCCTTTCCCAGTACTTC	TRBD2	TRBJ2-5	once	TRBV15
CASSQATSGGPTGELFF	TGTGCCAGCAGCCAGGCGACTAGCGGGGGGCCTACCGGGGAGCTGTTTTTT	TRBD2	TRBJ2-2	NA	TRBV7-9
CASSEKVRPFRPQHF	TGCGCCAGCAGTGAGAAGGTACGGCCCTTTCGGCCCCAGCATTTT	NA	TRBJ1-5	NA	TRBV23-1
CASSDIIRGELFF	TGTGCCAGCAGCGATATTATCCGAGGGGAGCTGTTTTTT	NA	TRBJ2-2	NA	TRBV7-8
CASSPRPLPVIITDTQYF	TGTGCCAGCTCACCGAGACCTCTCCCAGTCATAATCACAGATACGCAGTATTTT	NA	TRBJ2-3	NA	TRBV18
CASSESRISGYTF	TGCGCCAGCAGTGAGTCGAGGATAAGTGGCTACACCTTC	NA	TRBJ1-2	NA	TRBV10-2
CASSVERGFVDTQYF	TGTGCCAGCAGCGTAGAGAGGGGGTTCGTGGATACGCAGTATTTT	NA	TRBJ2-3	NA	TRBV9
CASSVARDRNSPLHF	TGTGCCAGCAGCGTAGCTCGGGACAGAAATTCACCCCTCCACTTT	TRBD1	TRBJ1-6	once	TRBV9
CASSLALGVPHEAFF	TGTGCCAGCAGCCTGGCCCTAGGGGTTCCCCATGAAGCTTTCTTT	NA	TRBJ1-1	NA	TRBV11-1
CASSIGRNQPQHF	TGTGCCAGTAGTATAGGAAGAAATCAGCCCCAGCATTTT	NA	TRBJ1-5	NA	TRBV19
CASSFSDFEAFF	TGTGCCAGCAGCTTTTCGGATTTTGAAGCTTTCTTT	NA	TRBJ1-1	NA	TRBV7-8
CASSSIRDRGYNEQFF	TGTGCCAGCAGCTCTATCCGGGACAGGGGCTACAATGAGCAGTTCTTC	TRBD1	TRBJ2-1	NA	TRBV5-5
CASSPRLAGFYEQYF	TGCGCCAGCAGCCCCAGACTAGCGGGGTTCTACGAGCAGTACTTC	TRBD2	TRBJ2-7	once	TRBV4-1